This T cell receptor beta chain was captured by sequencing in a study of blood T cell repertoires in COVID-19. Study details: PBMCs, B-cell-depleted T cells, or T cells were the source of the cDNA or gDNA that made up the material.

Notes on this clone: The junction does not match germline at one end; this may be a read error.

As originally analysed: Estimation of nucleated cell counts relied on the amplification of reference gene primers. Sequencing was performed with immunoSEQ multiplex PCR; in TCRdb, only in-frame clones are kept and a portion is missing. V, J and clone size are taken as reported in that table, and D and trimming were inferred from the DNA itself. The sample consists of around 300,000 clones, 85% to 90% of them appearing once. The V gene's germline CDR1 is MGHRA and CDR2 YSYEKL. The CDR3 runs 19 residues. The study drew participants aged about 18 to 89 years from under 30 US areas. The sample comprised PBMCs or T cells enriched from blood (not recorded which). The chain uses TRBV4-1 and TRBJ2-2, with TRBD1 matching over 8 bases. This receptor was taken from a woman aged 18-29 years who had recovered from COVID-19. CDR3: CASRQVSLQGGVNTGELFF. The CDR3 DNA follows: TGCGCCAGCAGACAAGTTAGCCTACAGGGGGGTGTGAACACCGGGGAGCTGTTTTTT.